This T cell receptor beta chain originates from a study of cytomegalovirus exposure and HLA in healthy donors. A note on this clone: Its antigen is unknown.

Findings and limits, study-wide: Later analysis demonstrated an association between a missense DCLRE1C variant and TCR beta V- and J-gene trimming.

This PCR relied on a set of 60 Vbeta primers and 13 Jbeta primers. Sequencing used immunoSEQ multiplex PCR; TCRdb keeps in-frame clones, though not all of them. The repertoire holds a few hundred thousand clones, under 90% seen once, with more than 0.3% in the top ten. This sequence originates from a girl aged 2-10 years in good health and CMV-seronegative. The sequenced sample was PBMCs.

DNA for the CDR3: TGTGCCAGCAGCGGCGGACAGGGGACGGGGGCTGAAGCTTTCTTT. Amino acids: CASSGGQGTGAEAFF. The chain employs TRBV9 and TRBJ1-1; 9 bases align to TRBD1. Germline CDR1 and CDR2: SGDLS and YYNGEE. This CDR3 comprises 15 residues. V gave up 3 bases and J gave up 6 bases; unmatched junction bases: 9.